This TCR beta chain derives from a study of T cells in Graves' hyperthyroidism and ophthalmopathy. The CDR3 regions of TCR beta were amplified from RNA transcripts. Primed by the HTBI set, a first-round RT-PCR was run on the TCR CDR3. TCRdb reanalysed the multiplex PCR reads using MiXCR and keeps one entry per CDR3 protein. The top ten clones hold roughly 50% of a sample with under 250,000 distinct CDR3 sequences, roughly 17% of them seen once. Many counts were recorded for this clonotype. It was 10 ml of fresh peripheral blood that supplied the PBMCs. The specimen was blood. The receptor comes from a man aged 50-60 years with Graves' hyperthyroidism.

CDR3 amino acids: CAISDWQLNSNQPQHF. CDR3 nucleotides: TGTGCCATCAGTGATTGGCAGCTTAATAGCAATCAGCCCCAGCATTTT. The rearrangement links TRBV10-3 to TRBJ1-5; no clear D gene. Germline CDR1 ENHRY, CDR2 SYGVKD. V lost 3 bases, J lost 0 bases, and 12 bases lay in between. The CDR3 loop spans 16 amino acids.